The 27 T cell receptor beta chains in this list originate from one sample, sequenced in a study of blood T cell repertoires in COVID-19. Sequencing used immunoSEQ multiplex PCR; TCRdb keeps in-frame clones, though not all of them. The sample has fewer than 60,000 clones, 70% to 85% seen once; the top ten hold roughly 25%. The specimen was peripheral blood. All receptors come from a man aged 65 to 79 with acute or convalescent COVID-19.

This chain uses TRBV14 with TRBJ2-1, with a tentative D call TRBD2 (5 bases). The CDR3 has 14 residues. Trimming stripped 4 bases from V and 0 bases from J, with 7 bases between. The germline CDR1 and CDR2 sequences are SGHDN and FVKESK. The CDR3 region is CASSRGSSYNEQFF. DNA of the CDR3: TGTGCCAGCAGCCGAGGGAGCTCCTACAATGAGCAGTTCTTC.

This clone was counted only a few times. The chain combines TRBV18 with TRBJ2-5; D is unclear. Germline lookup yields CDR1 KGHSH and CDR2 LQKENI. V was trimmed by 6 bases and J by 5 bases, leaving 10 bases between them. The CDR3 is made up of 12 amino acids. CDR3 in DNA: TGTGCCAGCTCCCTTGAAGAGGAGACCCAGTACTTC. It yields the protein CASSLEEETQYF.

The rearrangement uses TRBV7-9 and TRBJ2-5, with 11 bases lining up with TRBD2. This CDR3 spans 15 amino acids. Germline V gene data show CDR1 as SEHNR and CDR2 as FQNEAQ (reference sequence). After removal of 5 bases from V and 2 bases from J, the junction contained 4 bases not matched to a gene. CDR3 DNA: TGTGCCAGCAGCCAACTAGCGGGAGTTCAAGAGACCCAGTACTTC. It yields the protein CASSQLAGVQETQYF.

The gene calls are TRBV28 and TRBJ2-5; D ambiguous. The CDR3 is made up of 13 amino acids. CDR1 is MDHEN and CDR2 is SYDVKM in the germline V gene. Trimming removed 8 bases from V and 3 bases from J, with 13 bases in between. The DNA for the CDR3 is TGTGCCAGCGGTAGAGGTGCTGAAGAGACCCAGTACTTC. Its translation: CASGRGAEETQYF.

This clone has only a few counts. This chain joins TRBV28 and TRBJ2-5; no firm D call. The CDR3 extends over 17 amino acids. V shed 10 bases and J shed 5 bases, with 29 bases lying between them. From germline, CDR1 is MDHEN and CDR2 SYDVKM. For the CDR3, the DNA is TGTGCCATGGGTACGCTGGGCCCGTTGGCCCGACGGGAGACCCAGTACTTC. Protein product: CAMGTLGPLARRETQYF. The full variable domain, completed using reference TRBV28 and TRBJ2-5, is DVKVTQSSRYLVKRTGEKVFLECVQDMDHENMFWYRQDPGLGLRLIYFSYDVKMKEKGDIPEGYSVSREKKERFSLILESASTNQTSMYLCAMGTLGPLARRETQYFGPGTRLLVL.

The count of this clone is one. This chain links TRBV5-4 with TRBJ2-3; 16 positions match TRBD2. The length of the CDR3 is 16 residues. Germline values: CDR1 SGHNT, CDR2 YYREEE (reference sequence). V trimming: 4 bases; J trimming: 4 bases; junction bases outside the gene matches: 3. CDR3 nucleotides: TGTGCCAGCAGCCAGGGACTAGCGGGAGGGGCAGATACGCAGTATTTT. This gives the protein CASSQGLAGGADTQYF.

The CDR3 bases are TGTGCCAGCAGTGATATTGGGACAGGGTATCAGCCCCAGCATTTT. Amino acids: CASSDIGTGYQPQHF. This chain joins TRBV6-1 and TRBJ1-5; TRBD1 aligns across 9 bases. Germline lookup yields CDR1 MNHNS and CDR2 SASEGT. The junction had 5 bases not matched to a gene; V was cut back by 3 bases and J by 5 bases. The CDR3 contains 15 residues.

This chain links TRBV9 with TRBJ2-1, with 8 bases fitting TRBD2. The J segment lost 9 bases and the V segment lost 3 bases, leaving 14 bases of the junction unmatched. Germline V gives CDR1 SGDLS, CDR2 YYNGEE. The CDR3 is made up of 16 amino acids. The CDR3 region is CASSDRLATSQVEQFF. The CDR3 DNA reads as TGTGCCAGCAGCGACCGACTAGCGACATCACAGGTTGAGCAGTTCTTC.

This clone appeared a few times. This chain connects TRBV7-2 to TRBJ1-5; D is perhaps TRBD1 (6 bases). In germline, CDR1 is SGHTA, CDR2 FQGNSA. The ends were cut back, 1 base at V and 4 bases at J, with 11 bases in the middle. This CDR3 is 15 amino acids long. Written as DNA, the CDR3 is TGTGCCAGCAGCTTAGTGGGGGGGCAGAATCAGCCCCAGCATTTT. It translates to CASSLVGGQNQPQHF. The full variable domain, rest sourced from reference TRBV7-2 and TRBJ1-5, is GAGVSQSPSNKVTEKGKDVELRCDPISGHTALYWYRQSLGQGLEFLIYFQGNSAPDKSGLPSDRFSAERTGGSVSTLTIQRTQQEDSAVYLCASSLVGGQNQPQHFGDGTRLSIL.

This chain connects TRBV2 to TRBJ1-1; a weak D match, TRBD1 (5 bases). Trimming stripped 3 bases from V and 3 bases from J, with 11 bases between. CDR1 and CDR2 from the germline V gene are SNHLY and FYNNEI. This CDR3 has 14 amino acids. The CDR3 DNA follows: TGTGCCAGCAGTGAGGTGGGGGGATACACTGAAGCTTTCTTT. It encodes CASSEVGGYTEAFF. The full variable domain, in which reference TRBV2 and TRBJ1-1 provide the parts outside the CDR3, is EPEVTQTPSHQVTQMGQEVILRCVPISNHLYFYWYRQILGQKVEFLVSFYNNEISEKSEIFDDQFSVERPDGSNFTLKIRSTKLEDSAMYFCASSEVGGYTEAFFGQGTRLTVV.

The V and J genes are TRBV11-3 and TRBJ2-5, with 14 bases lining up with TRBD2. This CDR3 has 16 residues. Germline V CDR1 and CDR2: SGHNT, YENEEA. The V and J ends lost 5 bases and 3 bases, in that order; junction bases with no gene match: 5. Written as DNA, the CDR3 is TGTGCCAGCAGCCCGGGACTAGCGGGAGCCGAAGAGACCCAGTACTTC. Amino acids: CASSPGLAGAEETQYF.

In this sample, this clone turned up a few times. The chain combines TRBV18 with TRBJ1-3; D might be TRBD1 (5 bases). The germline CDR1 and CDR2 sequences are KGHSH and LQKENI. V gave up 8 bases and J gave up 0 bases, with 17 bases separating them. The length of the CDR3 is 16 residues. CDR3 nucleotide sequence: TGTGCCAGCGATATTGCCGACAGACACTCTGGAAACACCATATATTTT. Protein product: CASDIADRHSGNTIYF.

V and J are TRBV30 and TRBJ2-7; perhaps TRBD1 as D (6 bases). Germline CDR1 GTSNPN, CDR2 SVGIG (reference sequence). The CDR3 loop spans 11 amino acids. The germline V and J ends were trimmed by 5 bases and 3 bases, with 8 bases remaining between them. This CDR3 is CAWGQIYEQYF. The CDR3 bases are TGTGCCTGGGGACAGATCTACGAGCAGTACTTC. Complete variable domain (other parts from reference TRBV30 and TRBJ2-7): SQTIHQWPATLVQPVGSPLSLECTVEGTSNPNLYWYRQAAGRGLQLLFYSVGIGQISSEVPQNLSASRPQDRQFILSSKKLLLSDSGFYLCAWGQIYEQYFGPGTRLTVT.

CDR3 nucleotides: TGTGCCAGCTCACCAAGTCCCGGGACAGGGGGATCTAACTATGGCTACACCTTC. This gives the protein CASSPSPGTGGSNYGYTF. The gene calls are TRBV18 and TRBJ1-2; 11 bases match TRBD1. CDR1 and CDR2 from the germline V gene are KGHSH and LQKENI. This CDR3 spans 18 amino acids. Losses at the gene ends were 2 bases for V and 0 bases for J; bases not matched to a gene: 8.

The CDR3 sequence is CACGTGFSGANVLTF. The CDR3 DNA follows: TGTGCCTGCGGGACAGGGTTCTCTGGGGCCAACGTCCTGACTTTC. The V gene is TRBV28, the J gene TRBJ2-6, with 9 bases matching TRBD1. Germline V gene data show CDR1 as MDHEN and CDR2 as SYDVKM. The CDR3 is 15 amino acids. Unmatched junction bases numbered 5, after V lost 11 bases and J lost 0 bases.

The J gene is TRBJ1-1, the V gene TRBV6-5, with D unresolved. The germline CDR1 and CDR2 sequences are MNHEY and SVGAGI. The CDR3 runs to 13 residues. The ends were cut back, 2 bases at V and 4 bases at J, with 8 bases in the middle. The CDR3 DNA reads as TGTGCCAGCAGTTACAGGGAGCGCACTGAAGCTTTCTTT. It codes for CASSYRERTEAFF.

CDR3 residues: CSVGAGARTDTQYF. The CDR3 DNA reads TGCAGCGTTGGGGCGGGAGCACGCACAGATACGCAGTATTTT. V is TRBV29-1 and J is TRBJ2-3; TRBD2 agrees at 7 bases. The CDR3 totals 14 residues. The V gene's germline CDR1 is SQVTM and CDR2 ANQGSEA. The J segment lost 1 base and the V segment lost 4 bases, leaving 5 bases of the junction unmatched.

This rearrangement joins TRBV4-2 to TRBJ2-3; TRBD2 agrees at 9 bases. This CDR3 is built from 17 residues. After removal of 1 base from V and 3 bases from J, the junction contained 8 bases not matched to a gene. CDR1 and CDR2 (germline): LGHNA, YNFKEQ. For the CDR3, the DNA is TGTGCCAGCAGCCAAGTCGGAGGTCTAGCGGGGACAGATACGCAGTATTTT. It yields the protein CASSQVGGLAGTDTQYF.

V and J are TRBV18 and TRBJ1-5; possibly TRBD1 for D (5 bases). With 5 bases removed from V and 3 bases from J, the gap between germline ends came to 17 bases. Germline V gene sequence: CDR1 KGHSH, CDR2 LQKENI. There are 16 residues in the CDR3. CDR3 sequence reads: CASSISRPGANQPQHF. The CDR3 DNA sequence: TGTGCCAGCTCAATATCACGTCCTGGGGCCAATCAGCCCCAGCATTTT.

This rearrangement joins TRBV7-2 to TRBJ1-1; 9 nucleotides match TRBD1. V lost 5 bases and J lost 5; bases outside the gene matches: 9. Germline CDR1 SGHTA, CDR2 FQGNSA. CDR3 size: 15 residues. As DNA, the CDR3 is TGTGCCAGCAGCCAGGACAGGGGTGGTAGTACTGAAGCTTTCTTT. Amino acids: CASSQDRGGSTEAFF. Looking up the rest from reference TRBV7-2 and TRBJ1-1 gives the full variable domain: GAGVSQSPSNKVTEKGKDVELRCDPISGHTALYWYRQSLGQGLEFLIYFQGNSAPDKSGLPSDRFSAERTGGSVSTLTIQRTQQEDSAVYLCASSQDRGGSTEAFFGQGTRLTVV.

This chain connects TRBV10-2 to TRBJ2-3; TRBD2 aligns across 8 bases. Germline values: CDR1 WSHSY, CDR2 SAAADI. V was clipped by 3 bases and J by 7 bases; unmatched bases: 12. This CDR3 is built from 16 residues. The CDR3 bases are TGCGCCAGCAGTGACGGCGGGGGGCGTTTGGTGAATACGCAGTATTTT. Its protein product is CASSDGGGRLVNTQYF.

The CDR3 spells CATSSNFLGTAQETQYF. The CDR3 DNA follows: TGTGCCACCAGCAGTAATTTCCTCGGGACAGCCCAAGAGACCCAGTACTTC. The chain recombines TRBV15 with TRBJ2-5, with 7 positions matching TRBD1. Germline CDR1 reads LNHNV; CDR2 reads YYDKDF (reference sequence). The V gene end was trimmed by 3 bases and the J gene end by 1 base; junction bases not matched to a gene: 11. The CDR3 runs 17 residues.

V usage is TRBV7-2 and J usage is TRBJ1-2; perhaps TRBD1 as D (6 bases). Germline CDR1 SGHTA, CDR2 FQGNSA. The CDR3 is 16 residues long. Trimming took off 0 bases at V and 0 bases at J, with 11 bases between the two ends. The CDR3 loop is CASSLASTGTNYGYTF. CDR3 coding DNA: TGTGCCAGCAGCTTAGCGTCGACAGGAACTAACTATGGCTACACCTTC.

This chain connects TRBV19 to TRBJ2-3, with D unresolved. The germline V gene encodes CDR1 LNHDA and CDR2 SQIVND (reference sequence). The CDR3 has 12 amino acids. The V end lost 4 bases, the J end lost 7 bases, and 9 bases lay between the germline ends. CDR3 bases: TGTGCCAGTAGTAATCTCCCTCATACGCAGTATTTT. This translates into CASSNLPHTQYF.

This clone was seen once. This rearrangement joins TRBV5-4 to TRBJ2-5, with D perhaps matching TRBD1 (5 bases). The CDR3 contains 15 residues. CDR1 SGHNT and CDR2 YYREEE come from the germline V gene (reference sequence). V lost 3 bases to trimming and J lost 5 bases, with 17 bases between them. CDR3 loop: CASSSKISGFETQYF. For the CDR3, the DNA is TGTGCCAGCAGCTCGAAGATATCAGGGTTTGAGACCCAGTACTTC.

The CDR3 nucleotides are TGTGCCTGGGCGGGACTAGTAAAAGAGACCCAGTACTTC. This codes for CAWAGLVKETQYF. The chain couples TRBV30 to TRBJ2-5; 8 bases match TRBD2. Germline V gene lookup returns CDR1 GTSNPN and CDR2 SVGIG (reference sequence). This CDR3 spans 13 amino acids. With 5 bases clipped from V and 3 bases from J, the junction kept 5 bases outside the gene matches. Combining the CDR3 with reference TRBV30 and TRBJ2-5 gives the whole variable domain SQTIHQWPATLVQPVGSPLSLECTVEGTSNPNLYWYRQAAGRGLQLLFYSVGIGQISSEVPQNLSASRPQDRQFILSSKKLLLSDSGFYLCAWAGLVKETQYFGPGTRLLVL.

The chain uses TRBV11-2 and TRBJ1-1; 8 bases line up with TRBD1. The V segment lost 3 bases and the J segment 4 bases; nucleotides outside the gene matches: 1. The CDR3 runs to 13 residues. CDR1 and CDR2 from the germline V gene are SGHAT and FQNNGV. CDR3 sequence (DNA): TGTGCCAGCAGCTTCGACAGGGGCACTGAAGCTTTCTTT. It codes for CASSFDRGTEAFF. The full variable domain, in which reference TRBV11-2 and TRBJ1-1 provide the parts outside the CDR3, is EAGVAQSPRYKIIEKRQSVAFWCNPISGHATLYWYQQILGQGPKLLIQFQNNGVVDDSQLPKDRFSAERLKGVDSTLKIQPAKLEDSAVYLCASSFDRGTEAFFGQGTRLTVV.